This T cell receptor (beta chain) came from a study of blood T cells in healthy people across ages. Looking at the study overall: Per two T cells, about one barcoded beta molecule was captured through template switching.

Study outcomes and limitations: A roughly linear fall in TCR beta diversity per million T cells was seen with increasing age. Naive CD4+ cell counts and diversity both ran higher in long-lived than in aged donors.

This CDR3 region has 13 residues. In germline, CDR1 is ENHRY, CDR2 SYGVKD. V lost 0 bases to trimming and J lost 5 bases, with 8 bases between them. This clonotype was seen repeatedly, ten times or more. Its antigen is currently unknown. The authors ran a second PCR of 7 to 11 cycles using a sample-barcoded 5' primer and a J-beta primer mix. The template-switch adaptor, which had 12 random nucleotides, put a tag on each cDNA molecule. TCRdb processed the 5' RACE reads anew with MiXCR; each CDR3 protein has one entry. This table holds roughly 860,000 distinct CDR3 sequences, 62% found once. This receptor was obtained from a man aged 30 to 39 in good health. The sequencing sample was made of blood. This chain links TRBV10-3 with TRBJ2-7; D possibly uses TRBD1 or TRBD2 (6 bases each). CDR3 region: CAISESRGDEQYF. The CDR3 region has the DNA TGTGCCATCAGTGAGTCGAGGGGGGACGAGCAGTACTTC.